This T cell receptor (beta chain) was identified during a study of shared clonotypes between healthy human individuals. The data were produced by immunoSEQ multiplex PCR, yet TCRdb's version contains in-frame clones alone and is incomplete. The data show roughly 810,000 clones, roughly 96% seen once. In germline, CDR1 is ENHRY, CDR2 SYGVKD. Trimming shortened V by 0 bases and J by 1 base, and 9 bases separated the two germline ends. CDR3 length equals 16 residues. The naive CD8 population came from CD45RO-negative cells selected for CCR7, without terminally differentiated effector memory CD45RA+ cells.

The chain employs TRBV10-3 and TRBJ2-2; D gene unclear. Sequenced input: naive CD8+ T cells sorted from blood. The source of this sequence is a man aged 30 to 45 in good health. CDR3 coding DNA: TGTGCCATCAGTGAGTCGAAGCGCCAGAACACCGGGGAGCTGTTTTTT. Translated: CAISESKRQNTGELFF.